Listed below are T cell receptor beta chains from one sample, sequenced in a study of blood T cell repertoires in COVID-19. Sequencing used immunoSEQ multiplex PCR; TCRdb keeps in-frame clones, though not all of them. The data show about 120,000 clones, approximately 88% seen once. The sample consisted of peripheral blood. The receptor source for this set is a woman in her seventies with acute or convalescent COVID-19. Both conserved end residues are part of each CDR3. Each record gives: clone size, J gene, V gene, D gene, CDR3 protein, CDR3 DNA. A D gene is named only where the DNA matches it firmly. Some rows have no size entry. The others give once, few or many, or a class for an expanded clone.

>.|TRBJ1-2|TRBV29-1|.
CSVEQGDYGYTF
TGCAGCGTTGAACAAGGAGATTATGGCTACACCTTC
>.|TRBJ2-7|TRBV5-8|.
CASSLSNEQYF
TGTGCCAGCAGCTTGTCCAACGAGCAGTACTTC
>once|TRBJ2-2|TRBV7-2|TRBD2
CASSSGEGGPSGELFF
TGTGCCAGCAGCTCTGGAGAGGGAGGGCCGTCCGGGGAGCTGTTTTTT
>.|TRBJ2-1|TRBV21-1|.
CASSKGAARYNEWFF
TGTGCCAGCAGCAAAGGGGCAGCCCGCTACAATGAGTGGTTCTTC
>.|TRBJ1-1|TRBV13|.
CASSPGGYTEAFF
TGTGCCAGCAGCCCTGGAGGGTACACTGAAGCTTTCTTT
>.|TRBJ1-2|TRBV2|.
CATRGREGSYTF
TGTGCCACCAGGGGCAGGGAAGGGAGCTACACCTTC
>once|TRBJ2-2|TRBV5-1|.
CASSFRGTTGELFF
TGCGCCAGCAGCTTTAGGGGGACCACCGGGGAGCTGTTTTTT
>.|TRBJ1-3|TRBV19|.
CASSRRGGRGNTIYF
TGTGCCAGTAGCCGTCGGGGGGGGAGAGGAAACACCATATATTTT
>.|TRBJ1-3|TRBV19|TRBD1
CASSMDRQEGNTIYF
TGTGCCAGTAGTATGGACAGGCAAGAAGGAAACACCATATATTTT
>.|TRBJ1-3|TRBV5-1|TRBD1
CASSPSGQGDTIYF
TGCGCCAGCAGCCCTAGCGGACAGGGGGACACCATATATTTT
>.|TRBJ1-6|TRBV6-1|.
CASRERDTTNSPLHF
TGTGCCAGCAGAGAAAGAGACACGACCAATTCACCCCTCCACTTT
>few|TRBJ1-1|TRBV12-3/TRBV12-4|.
CASSSGTNTEAFF
TGTGCCAGCAGTTCCGGGACAAACACTGAAGCTTTCTTT
>.|TRBJ2-3|TRBV5-1|.
CASSLESLADTQYF
TGCGCCAGCAGCTTGGAGAGTCTCGCAGATACGCAGTATTTT
>.|TRBJ2-1|TRBV7-9|TRBD2
CASSLAGLARFF
TGTGCCAGCAGCTTAGCCGGACTAGCTCGGTTCTTC
>.|TRBJ2-7|TRBV6-5|TRBD2
CASTSGTSGGWEQYF
TGTGCCAGCACCTCCGGGACTAGCGGGGGGTGGGAGCAGTACTTC
>.|TRBJ1-5|TRBV5-1|.
CASSLAGQGGEPQHF
TGCGCCAGCAGCTTGGCGGGGCAGGGAGGCGAGCCCCAGCATTTT
>.|TRBJ2-7|TRBV18|.
CASSPKYEQYF
TGTGCCAGCTCACCTAAATACGAGCAGTACTTC
>once|TRBJ2-7|TRBV12-3/TRBV12-4|.
CASTPQLNYEQYF
TGTGCCAGCACCCCCCAACTGAACTACGAGCAGTACTTC
>.|TRBJ1-4|TRBV5-1|.
CASSLGGEKLFF
TGCGCCAGCAGCTTGGGAGGCGAAAAACTGTTTTTT
>.|TRBJ2-1|TRBV7-6|TRBD2
CASSPGTSGRAWGEQFF
TGTGCCAGCAGCCCTGGGACTAGCGGGAGGGCGTGGGGTGAGCAGTTCTTC
>.|TRBJ1-1|TRBV14|TRBD1
CASRRQGFTEAFF
TGTGCCAGCAGGCGACAGGGGTTCACTGAAGCTTTCTTT
>.|TRBJ2-7|TRBV28|.
CASSSGSYEQYF
TGTGCCAGCAGTTCCGGGTCCTACGAGCAGTACTTC
>.|TRBJ2-7|TRBV14|TRBD2
CASSPSGRAFPEQYF
TGTGCCAGCAGCCCGAGCGGGAGGGCCTTCCCCGAGCAGTACTTC
>few|TRBJ1-6|TRBV19|TRBD1
CASSIRSNGRGESPLHF
TGTGCCAGTAGTATAAGGTCGAATGGCAGGGGGGAATCACCCCTCCACTTT
>.|TRBJ1-1|TRBV30|TRBD1
CAWSRGGQGGAFF
TGTGCCTGGAGTAGAGGTGGGCAGGGGGGAGCTTTCTTT
>.|TRBJ1-5|TRBV2|.
CASTGGIWEPQHF
TGTGCCAGCACGGGAGGGATTTGGGAGCCCCAGCATTTT
>.|TRBJ2-7|TRBV28|TRBD1
CASTRDRVSGEQYF
TGTGCCAGCACCCGAGACAGGGTATCAGGCGAGCAGTACTTC
>.|TRBJ2-5|TRBV2|TRBD2
CASRPLAGVETQYF
TGTGCCAGCAGACCCCTAGCGGGGGTGGAGACCCAGTACTTC
>once|TRBJ2-3|TRBV5-1|TRBD2
CASSLVGAGGGTDTQYF
TGCGCCAGCAGCTTGGTGGGCGCGGGAGGGGGCACAGATACGCAGTATTTT
>.|TRBJ1-1|TRBV7-3|TRBD1
CASSFTGQGTEAFF
TGTGCCAGCAGCTTTACCGGACAGGGCACTGAAGCTTTCTTT
>.|TRBJ1-2|TRBV5-1|TRBD1
CASSSGQSYGYTF
TGCGCCAGCAGCTCGGGACAGAGCTATGGCTACACCTTC
>.|TRBJ2-3|TRBV7-9|.
CASSSSGSTDTQYF
TGTGCCAGCAGCTCCAGCGGGAGCACAGATACGCAGTATTTT
>.|TRBJ2-7|TRBV10-2|.
CASGAGRSYEQYF
TGCGCCAGCGGCGCGGGGCGCTCCTACGAGCAGTACTTC
>.|TRBJ2-1|TRBV11-3|.
CASSLHQGFEQFF
TGTGCCAGCAGCTTGCACCAGGGGTTTGAGCAGTTCTTC
>.|TRBJ2-1|TRBV5-1|.
CASSFGGDLEQFF
TGCGCCAGCAGCTTTGGAGGGGACCTTGAGCAGTTCTTC
>.|TRBJ2-7|TRBV5-1|.
CASSSQGRSGEQYF
TGCGCCAGCAGCTCGCAGGGCCGGTCGGGCGAGCAGTACTTC
>.|TRBJ2-7|TRBV20-1|.
CSDMTSYEQYF
TGCAGTGATATGACATCCTACGAGCAGTACTTC
>few|TRBJ2-3|TRBV13|.
CASSLQPSKDTQYF
TGTGCCAGCAGCTTACAGCCTAGCAAAGATACGCAGTATTTT
>.|TRBJ1-3|TRBV7-6|.
CASSPSRAFSGNTIYF
TGTGCCAGCAGCCCATCCAGGGCCTTCTCTGGAAACACCATATATTTT
>.|TRBJ2-2|TRBV6-5|.
CASSYSRDTGELFF
TGTGCCAGCAGTTACTCGCGGGACACCGGGGAGCTGTTTTTT
>.|TRBJ1-6|TRBV19|TRBD1
CASSRGQAGSYNSPLHF
TGTGCCAGTAGCCGGGGACAGGCCGGCTCCTATAATTCACCCCTCCACTTT
>few|TRBJ1-2|TRBV7-2|.
CASSLGSGQGYTF
TGTGCCAGCAGCTTAGGGTCAGGGCAGGGCTACACCTTC
>.|TRBJ2-7|TRBV5-1|.
CASSETESYEQYF
TGCGCCAGCAGCGAGACAGAGAGCTACGAGCAGTACTTC
>.|TRBJ1-5|TRBV2|.
CASSLTGTNQPQHF
TGTGCCAGCAGTTTAACAGGGACCAATCAGCCCCAGCATTTT
>.|TRBJ1-5|TRBV30|TRBD1
CAWSVRGTGLNQPQHF
TGTGCCTGGAGCGTCAGAGGGACAGGCCTCAATCAGCCCCAGCATTTT